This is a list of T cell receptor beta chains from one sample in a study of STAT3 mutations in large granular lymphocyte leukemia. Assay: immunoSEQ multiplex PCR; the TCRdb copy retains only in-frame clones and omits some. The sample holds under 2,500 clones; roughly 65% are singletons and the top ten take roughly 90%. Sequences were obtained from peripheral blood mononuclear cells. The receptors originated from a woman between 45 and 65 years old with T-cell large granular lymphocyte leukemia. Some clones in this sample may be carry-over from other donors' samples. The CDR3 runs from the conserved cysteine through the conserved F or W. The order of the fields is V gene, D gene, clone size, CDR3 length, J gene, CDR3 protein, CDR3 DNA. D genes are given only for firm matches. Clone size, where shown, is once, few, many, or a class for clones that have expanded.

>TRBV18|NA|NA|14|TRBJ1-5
CASSPPLSDQPQHF
TGTGCCAGCTCACCACCGTTGTCCGATCAGCCCCAGCATTTT
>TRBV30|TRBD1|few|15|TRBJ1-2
CAWSGQGGLGYGYTF
TGTGCCTGGAGTGGACAGGGGGGCTTAGGCTATGGCTACACCTTC
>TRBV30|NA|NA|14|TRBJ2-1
CAWSDGTGHNEQFF
TGTGCCTGGAGTGACGGGACGGGACACAATGAGCAGTTCTTC
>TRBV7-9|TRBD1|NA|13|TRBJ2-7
CASSLDGTGWQYF
TGTGCCAGCAGCTTAGATGGGACAGGGTGGCAGTACTTC
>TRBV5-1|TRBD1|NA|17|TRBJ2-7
CASSFRAQGASAYEQYF
TGCGCCAGCAGCTTCCGGGCACAGGGGGCGAGCGCCTACGAGCAGTACTTC
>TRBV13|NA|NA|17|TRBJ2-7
CASSLSSGLAFPYEQYF
TGTGCCAGCAGCTTATCAAGTGGGCTAGCGTTCCCCTACGAGCAGTACTTC
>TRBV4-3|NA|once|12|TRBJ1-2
CASSQETGVYTF
TGCGCCAGCAGCCAAGAAACAGGAGTCTACACCTTC
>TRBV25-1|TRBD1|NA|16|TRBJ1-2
CASSPWDREKDYGYTF
TGTGCCAGCAGTCCCTGGGACAGGGAGAAGGACTATGGCTACACCTTC
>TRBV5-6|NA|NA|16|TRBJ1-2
CASSLSKGHQPRDYTF
TGTGCCAGCAGCTTATCTAAAGGACACCAACCTAGGGACTACACCTTC
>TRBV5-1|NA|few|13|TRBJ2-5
CASGSNYQETQYF
TGCGCCAGCGGCAGTAATTACCAAGAGACCCAGTACTTC
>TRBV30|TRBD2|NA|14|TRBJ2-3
CAWRREGVSDTQYF
TGTGCCTGGAGGCGGGAGGGCGTCTCAGATACGCAGTATTTT